The 6 T cell receptor beta chains below come from one sample, sequenced in a study of spatial heterogeneity in lung cancer. The time point is: sample taken at primary tumor resection. TCRdb passed the 5' RACE reads through MiXCR, listing each CDR3 protein once. Here the sample spans approximately 6,200 distinct CDR3 sequences, 15% to 20% being singletons. This material consisted of normal lung tissue next to the tumor, taken at surgery. Every receptor here comes from a male donor with early-stage non-small cell lung cancer.

This clonotype is medium-sized (0.01 to 0.1%). This chain links TRBV12-3 or TRBV12-4 with TRBJ2-5; D unresolved. The CDR3 contains 15 residues. V was shortened by 4 bases and J by 2 bases, with 14 bases between the two germline ends. The CDR3, as DNA: TGTGCCAGCAGTTCGGGTAGTTTAGAACAAGAGACCCAGTACTTC. It encodes CASSSGSLEQETQYF.

Details on this clonotype: With a much larger clone just one base away, this may be a read error. The chain is built from TRBV20-1 and TRBJ2-1; D is unresolved. The CDR3 has 13 residues. V lost 5 bases, J lost 6 bases, and 14 bases lay in between. CDR1 and CDR2 from the germline V gene are DFQATT and SNEGSKA (reference sequence). The DNA for the CDR3 is TGCAGTGCTTCCCCTAGGGCCTGCAATGAGCAGTTCTTC. The encoded protein is CSASPRACNEQFF.

By sample fraction, this clonotype is medium-sized. V usage is TRBV28 and J usage is TRBJ1-1; D gene uncertain. Trimming took off 6 bases at V and 8 bases at J, with 13 bases between the two ends. Germline V gene lookup returns CDR1 MDHEN and CDR2 SYDVKM. The CDR3 covers 12 residues. CDR3 amino acids: CASRSLPAEAFF. The CDR3 bases are TGTGCCAGCAGGTCCCTTCCAGCAGAAGCTTTCTTT.

This clonotype was picked up a small number of times. This sequence joins TRBV4-1 and TRBJ2-3, with 7 bases identical to TRBD2. The V and J ends lost 4 bases and 0 bases, in that order; junction bases with no gene match: 13. CDR1 is MGHRA, CDR2 YSYEKL, per germline. The CDR3 is 18 residues long. Written as DNA, the CDR3 is TGCGCCAGCAGCCTTTCAAAGCAGGCTAGCGGAAGCACAGATACGCAGTATTTT. Translated, it gives CASSLSKQASGSTDTQYF.

The rearrangement joins TRBV29-1 to TRBJ2-1; D is uncertain. The CDR3 totals 11 residues. V was trimmed by 7 bases and J by 0 bases, leaving 4 bases between them. Germline V gives CDR1 SQVTM, CDR2 ANQGSEA. The CDR3 loop is CSGSSYNEQFF. The CDR3 bases are TGCAGCGGGAGCTCCTACAATGAGCAGTTCTTC.

Judged by abundance, this clonotype is medium-sized. This chain joins TRBV28 and TRBJ2-7; 10 nucleotides align to TRBD2. The length of the CDR3 is 15 residues. J lost 7 bases, V lost 2 bases, and 8 bases had no gene match. CDR1 is MDHEN, CDR2 SYDVKM, per germline. As DNA, the CDR3 is TGTGCCAGCAGTTTAGGGGCTAGCGGGAGTGGAGAGCAGTACTTC. This codes for CASSLGASGSGEQYF. The full variable domain, rest sourced from reference TRBV28 and TRBJ2-7, is DVKVTQSSRYLVKRTGEKVFLECVQDMDHENMFWYRQDPGLGLRLIYFSYDVKMKEKGDIPEGYSVSREKKERFSLILESASTNQTSMYLCASSLGASGSGEQYFGPGTRLTVT.